A single sample gave rise to the 9 T cell receptor beta chains below, sequenced in a study of cytomegalovirus exposure and HLA in healthy donors. Researchers ran the PCR with 60 Vbeta and 13 Jbeta primers. TCRdb keeps only in-frame clones here, not all; method: immunoSEQ multiplex PCR. The repertoire includes 160,000 or so clones, over 70% of them detected once, and around 7% sits in the top ten. Sequencing was done on a sample of PBMCs. The source is a woman aged 40 to 50 in good health and CMV-seropositive.

The chain joins TRBV4-2 to TRBJ1-5; a possible D gene is TRBD1 (6 bases). The germline CDR1 and CDR2 sequences are LGHNA and YNFKEQ. This CDR3 spans 15 amino acids. Deletions cut 0 bases from V and 4 bases from J, with 10 bases between. The CDR3 reads CASSQEGQYNQPQHF. CDR3 DNA: TGTGCCAGCAGCCAAGAAGGACAGTATAATCAGCCCCAGCATTTT.

The chain joins TRBV27 to TRBJ1-2, with D maybe TRBD1 (6 bases). This CDR3 region has 14 residues. V lost 3 bases, J lost 8 bases, and 16 bases lay in between. Germline V gene sequence: CDR1 MNHEY, CDR2 SMNVEV (reference sequence). The CDR3: CASSLNEGVGGYTF. CDR3 nucleotide sequence: TGTGCCAGCAGTTTGAATGAGGGGGTGGGAGGCTACACCTTC.

The chain is built from TRBV5-4 and TRBJ1-2; D might be TRBD1 (5 bases). This CDR3 is built from 12 residues. Between the trimmed V and J ends, which lost 3 bases and 7 bases, there was a span of 10 bases. CDR1 SGHNT and CDR2 YYREEE come from the germline V gene (reference sequence). CDR3 DNA: TGTGCCAGCAGCTCTCCAGGGTCTGGCTACACCTTC. This translates into CASSSPGSGYTF.

This chain uses TRBV27 with TRBJ2-1, with 11 bases lining up with TRBD2. Trimming took 5 bases from V and 7 from J; bases not matched to a gene: 10. Germline V lookup: CDR1 MNHEY, CDR2 SMNVEV (reference sequence). The CDR3 spans 16 residues. The CDR3 DNA reads TGTGCCAGCAGTCTTCGGGCTAGCGGGGGGTTAAATGAGCAGTTCTTC. It yields the protein CASSLRASGGLNEQFF.

V and J are TRBV6-6 and TRBJ1-1; D call uncertain. Trimming removed 0 bases at V and 4 bases at J, with 3 bases between. Germline V gene sequence: CDR1 MNHNY, CDR2 SVGAGI (reference sequence). The CDR3 has 12 amino acids. The CDR3 bases are TGTGCCAGCAGTTACTCCCGCACTGAAGCTTTCTTT. It codes for CASSYSRTEAFF.

The J gene is TRBJ1-2, the V gene TRBV30, with D possibly TRBD1 on 6 matching bases. This CDR3 is 14 amino acids long. Germline CDR1 and CDR2: GTSNPN and SVGIG (reference sequence). V shed 0 bases and J shed 1 base, with 9 bases lying between them. The CDR3 loop reads CAWSVNRVNYGYTF. The DNA for the CDR3 is TGTGCCTGGAGTGTGAACAGGGTTAACTATGGCTACACCTTC.

This clone was seen only once. The chain couples TRBV7-8 to TRBJ2-1; D perhaps matches TRBD2 (5 bases). The CDR3 length is 17 residues. CDR1 and CDR2 (germline): SGHVS, FQNEAQ. V was cut by 2 bases and J by 6 bases, with 20 bases left in between. In nucleotides, the CDR3 is TGTGCCAGCAGCTTACGGGGTGAGTCATTCGGCCTCAATGAGCAGTTCTTC. Amino acid sequence: CASSLRGESFGLNEQFF.

V is TRBV5-8 and J is TRBJ1-1; D gene uncertain. V was cut by 2 bases and J by 2 bases, with 7 bases left in between. The CDR3 extends over 13 amino acids. Germline-derived CDR1 and CDR2 are SGHTS and YDEGEE. The CDR3 here is CASSFRRNTEAFF. CDR3 coding DNA: TGTGCCAGCAGCTTCCGGAGAAACACTGAAGCTTTCTTT.

V usage is TRBV5-1 and J usage is TRBJ2-3; maybe TRBD1 (5 bases). This CDR3 has 16 residues. The V gene's germline CDR1 is SGHRS and CDR2 YFSETQ. The V and J ends lost 1 base and 0 bases respectively, with 12 bases between them. The CDR3 bases are TGCGCCAGCAGCTTGACAGGCCGCCCTAGCACAGATACGCAGTATTTT. It yields the protein CASSLTGRPSTDTQYF.